Each of the 21 T cell receptor beta chains below was sequenced from the same sample in a study of blood T cells in healthy people across ages. The authors ran a second PCR of 7 to 11 cycles using a sample-barcoded 5' primer and a J-beta primer mix. TCRdb re-analysed the 5' RACE reads in MiXCR, keeping a single row per CDR3 protein. The table records around 970,000 distinct CDR3 sequences, roughly 51% of them present only once. The specimen was blood. All receptors derive from a woman aged 55-69 years in good health.

The genes are TRBV29-1 and TRBJ1-6, with D uncertain. The CDR3 runs to 11 residues. Germline-derived CDR1 and CDR2 are SQVTM and ANQGSEA. With 4 bases removed from V and 14 bases from J, the gap between germline ends came to 12 bases. CDR3: CSVVKAGTLHF. In DNA, the CDR3 is TGCAGCGTTGTAAAGGCCGGCACCCTCCACTTT. Full variable domain (missing parts from reference TRBV29-1 and TRBJ1-6): SAVISQKPSRDICQRGTSLTIQCQVDSQVTMMFWYRQQPGQSLTLIATANQGSEATYESGFVIDKFPISRPNLTFSTLTVSNMSPEDSSIYLCSVVKAGTLHFGNGTRLTVT.

The chain recombines TRBV5-5 with TRBJ2-7; TRBD2 matches at 13 bases. Losses at the gene ends were 4 bases for V and 1 base for J; bases not matched to a gene: 5. CDR1 and CDR2 from the germline V gene are SGHKS and YYEKEE (reference sequence). The CDR3 runs 16 residues. CDR3 sequence reads: CASSIGLAGVSYEQYF. In DNA form, the CDR3 reads TGTGCCAGCAGCATCGGACTAGCGGGAGTATCCTACGAGCAGTACTTC. Using reference TRBV5-5 and TRBJ2-7 for the parts outside the CDR3, the full variable domain is DAGVTQSPTHLIKTRGQQVTLRCSPISGHKSVSWYQQVLGQGPQFIFQYYEKEERGRGNFPDRFSARQFPNYSSELNVNALLLGDSALYLCASSIGLAGVSYEQYFGPGTRLTVT.

This clonotype showed up many times. The chain employs TRBV12-3 or TRBV12-4 and TRBJ2-4, with D maybe TRBD1 (6 bases). CDR3 length: 17 residues. V shed 5 bases and J shed 2 bases, with 19 bases lying between them. The CDR3 is CASSGSWGRGTKNIQYF. In DNA, the CDR3 is TGTGCCAGCAGTGGGTCCTGGGGCAGGGGAACCAAAAACATTCAGTACTTC.

This clonotype showed up just a few times. The V call is TRBV2, the J call TRBJ1-5, with D possibly TRBD1 on 5 matching bases. V lost 4 bases and J lost 3, with 7 bases in between. The CDR3 consists of 13 residues. Germline lookup yields CDR1 SNHLY and CDR2 FYNNEI. CDR3 protein: CASSVGDNQPQHF. For the CDR3, the DNA is TGTGCCAGCAGTGTGGGGGACAATCAGCCCCAGCATTTT.

This clonotype has a handful of counts. The V gene is TRBV18, the J gene TRBJ2-7, with 7 nucleotides matching TRBD2. The CDR3 is made up of 15 amino acids. In germline, CDR1 is KGHSH, CDR2 LQKENI. V was clipped by 3 bases and J by 4 bases; unmatched bases: 9. As DNA, the CDR3 is TGTGCCAGCTCACCGGAGAGCGGGGCGCCATACGAGCAGTACTTC. Translated, it gives CASSPESGAPYEQYF.

Regarding this clonotype: The junction departs from the called germline gene at one end, perhaps through a read error. This sequence joins TRBV20-1 and TRBJ2-1; 8 nucleotides match TRBD2. The CDR3 is made up of 14 amino acids. Germline values: CDR1 DFQATT, CDR2 SNEGSKA (reference sequence). CDR3 nucleotides: TGCAGTGCCAGAGCGGGAGACGGATACAATGAGCAGTTCTTC. Protein sequence: CSARAGDGYNEQFF.

Note on this clonotype: The junction departs from the called germline gene at one end, perhaps through a read error. The chain recombines TRBV7-2 with TRBJ2-3; no definite D call. Germline V gene sequence: CDR1 SGHTA, CDR2 FQGNSA. This CDR3 has 16 amino acids. Here the CDR3 reads CASSLAGILPTDTRYF. CDR3 DNA sequence: TGTGCCAGCAGCTTAGCTGGGATTCTACCCACAGATACGCGGTATTTT.

J is TRBJ2-3 and V is TRBV7-2, with TRBD2 identical over 8 bases. The germline V gene encodes CDR1 SGHTA and CDR2 FQGNSA. This CDR3 contains 18 residues. Trimming took 3 bases from V and 4 from J; bases not matched to a gene: 15. CDR3 bases: TGTGCCAGCAGCTTTAGTCTCGCGACGGGAGGGGGAGCAGATACGCAGTATTTT. The encoded protein is CASSFSLATGGGADTQYF. The entire variable domain, with the rest obtained from reference TRBV7-2 and TRBJ2-3, is as follows: GAGVSQSPSNKVTEKGKDVELRCDPISGHTALYWYRQSLGQGLEFLIYFQGNSAPDKSGLPSDRFSAERTGGSVSTLTIQRTQQEDSAVYLCASSFSLATGGGADTQYFGPGTRLTVL.

The V call is TRBV28, the J call TRBJ1-5; 8 bases match TRBD1. The CDR3 loop spans 19 amino acids. V dropped 5 bases and J dropped 4; count of bases not matched to a gene: 19. The germline gives CDR1 MDHEN, CDR2 SYDVKM. CDR3: CASSPPDRVYYRQNQPQHF. The CDR3 DNA is TGTGCCAGCAGTCCCCCGGACAGGGTTTATTATCGGCAAAATCAGCCCCAGCATTTT.

The chain carries TRBV29-1 and TRBJ1-4, with TRBD1 identical over 8 bases. The CDR3 has 13 amino acids. CDR1 and CDR2 (germline): SQVTM, ANQGSEA. Germline trimming cut 5 bases from V and 3 bases from J; bases unmatched to any gene: 2. The DNA for the CDR3 is TGCAGCGTTCAGGGGGCGCCTAATGAAAAACTGTTTTTT. Its protein product is CSVQGAPNEKLFF.

The chain has TRBV29-1 and TRBJ2-7; 7 nucleotides agree with TRBD2. The V gene end was trimmed by 6 bases and the J gene end by 4 bases; junction bases not matched to a gene: 12. CDR1 is SQVTM, CDR2 ANQGSEA, per germline. The CDR3 has 14 residues. The CDR3 region has the DNA TGCAGCGTGACCCCGCGCGGGAGAGGATACGAGCAGTACTTC. Translating gives CSVTPRGRGYEQYF.

The chain links TRBV7-8 to TRBJ2-3, with D perhaps TRBD1 or TRBD2 (5 bases each). V was pared by 2 bases and J by 2 bases, with 14 bases between. The CDR3 has 16 residues. The V gene's germline CDR1 is SGHVS and CDR2 FQNEAQ. The CDR3 spells CASSLKRDRVTDTQYF. The CDR3 DNA is TGTGCCAGCAGCTTAAAAAGGGACCGGGTCACAGATACGCAGTATTTT. Looking up the rest from reference TRBV7-8 and TRBJ2-3 gives the full variable domain: GAGVSQSPRYKVAKRGQDVALRCDPISGHVSLFWYQQALGQGPEFLTYFQNEAQLDKSGLPSDRFFAERPEGSVSTLKIQRTQQEDSAVYLCASSLKRDRVTDTQYFGPGTRLTVL.

Many counts were recorded for this clonotype. The chain has TRBV6-5 and TRBJ1-2; unclear D gene. Per germline, CDR1 MNHEY and CDR2 SVGAGI. Trimming removed 2 bases from V and 0 bases from J, with 4 bases in between. This CDR3 has 13 amino acids. CDR3: CASSYDTNYGYTF. The CDR3 coding sequence is TGTGCCAGCAGTTACGATACTAACTATGGCTACACCTTC.

This clonotype was counted only a few times. This chain connects TRBV27 to TRBJ2-1; 12 bases agree with TRBD2. Germline V gene lookup returns CDR1 MNHEY and CDR2 SMNVEV (reference sequence). CDR3 length equals 15 residues. V dropped 5 bases and J dropped 4; count of bases not matched to a gene: 3. DNA of the CDR3: TGTGCCAGCAGTCACGGGACTAGCGGGTACAATGAGCAGTTCTTC. This translates into CASSHGTSGYNEQFF.

This clonotype showed up just a few times. The chain is built from TRBV6-2 or TRBV6-3 and TRBJ2-7; D might be TRBD1 (6 bases). The germline V and J ends were trimmed by 6 bases and 5 bases, with 11 bases remaining between them. The CDR3 is 12 amino acids. Germline V gives CDR1 MNHEY, CDR2 SVGEGT. The CDR3 reads CASSRQADEQYF. The CDR3 region has the DNA TGTGCCAGCAGCCGACAGGCCGACGAGCAGTACTTC.

The chain links TRBV6-5 to TRBJ1-2; a possible D gene is TRBD1 (6 bases). V shed 2 bases and J shed 4 bases, with 11 bases lying between them. Germline V gives CDR1 MNHEY, CDR2 SVGAGI. The CDR3 has 14 amino acids. In nucleotides, the CDR3 is TGTGCCAGCAGTTACGAAGGGGGTTCCTATGGCTACACCTTC. This translates into CASSYEGGSYGYTF.

This chain connects TRBV4-3 to TRBJ1-2; D perhaps matches TRBD1 (5 bases). Trimming left V 0 bases short and J 4 bases short, with 21 bases between. This CDR3 spans 18 amino acids. CDR1 LGHNA and CDR2 YSLEER come from the germline V gene. In nucleotides, the CDR3 is TGCGCCAGCAGCCAAGATCTAAGGATGGCAGGGTCCGCCTATGGCTACACCTTC. It specifies CASSQDLRMAGSAYGYTF.

A remark on this clonotype: Sequence at one end of the junction differs from germline and may be a read error. In DNA, the CDR3 is TGCAGCGTTCAGCCCGAGACTAATTCACCCCCCCACTTT. Its translation: CSVQPETNSPPHF. The rearrangement joins TRBV29-1 to TRBJ1-6, with unresolved D. Germline V gene sequence: CDR1 SQVTM, CDR2 ANQGSEA. The CDR3 sequence is 13 residues long. The full variable domain, in which reference TRBV29-1 and TRBJ1-6 provide the parts outside the CDR3, is SAVISQKPSRDICQRGTSLTIQCQVDSQVTMMFWYRQQPGQSLTLIATANQGSEATYESGFVIDKFPISRPNLTFSTLTVSNMSPEDSSIYLCSVQPETNSPPHFGNGTRLTVT.

This rearrangement joins TRBV9 to TRBJ1-2; the match to TRBD1 covers 8 bases. Trimming took 1 base from V and 5 from J; bases not matched to a gene: 10. Germline V lookup: CDR1 SGDLS, CDR2 YYNGEE. The CDR3 is made up of 16 amino acids. In DNA form, the CDR3 reads TGTGCCAGCAGCGTATTCGCCGGGACAGGAGGTTATGGCTACACCTTC. Protein: CASSVFAGTGGYGYTF.

The chain uses TRBV6-5 and TRBJ1-2; no firm D call. The CDR3 consists of 12 residues. Deletions cut 8 bases from V and 8 bases from J, with 15 bases between. Germline CDR1 and CDR2: MNHEY and SVGAGI. CDR3 sequence (DNA): TGTGCCAGCGAAAATAGACGTGGGGGCTACACCTTC. Protein sequence: CASENRRGGYTF.

This chain links TRBV6-2 or TRBV6-3 with TRBJ2-6; 7 positions match TRBD1. V gave up 7 bases and J gave up 11 bases; unmatched junction bases: 5. CDR3 size: 12 residues. Germline values: CDR1 MNHEY, CDR2 SVGEGT. CDR3 coding DNA: TGTGCCAGCAAGGGGGCGATCGACGTCCTGACTTTC. This gives the protein CASKGAIDVLTF.